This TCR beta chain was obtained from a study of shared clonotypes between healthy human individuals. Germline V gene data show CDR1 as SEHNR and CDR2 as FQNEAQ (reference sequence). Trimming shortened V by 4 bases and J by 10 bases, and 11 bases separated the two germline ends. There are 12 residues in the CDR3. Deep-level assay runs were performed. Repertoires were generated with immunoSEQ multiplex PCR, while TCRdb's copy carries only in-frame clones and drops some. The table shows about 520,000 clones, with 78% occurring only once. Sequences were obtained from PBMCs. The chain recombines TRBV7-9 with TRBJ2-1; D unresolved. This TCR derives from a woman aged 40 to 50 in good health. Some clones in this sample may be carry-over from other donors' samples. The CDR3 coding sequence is TGTGCCAGCAGCTGGGGTTTGCAGGAGCAGTTCTTC. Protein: CASSWGLQEQFF.